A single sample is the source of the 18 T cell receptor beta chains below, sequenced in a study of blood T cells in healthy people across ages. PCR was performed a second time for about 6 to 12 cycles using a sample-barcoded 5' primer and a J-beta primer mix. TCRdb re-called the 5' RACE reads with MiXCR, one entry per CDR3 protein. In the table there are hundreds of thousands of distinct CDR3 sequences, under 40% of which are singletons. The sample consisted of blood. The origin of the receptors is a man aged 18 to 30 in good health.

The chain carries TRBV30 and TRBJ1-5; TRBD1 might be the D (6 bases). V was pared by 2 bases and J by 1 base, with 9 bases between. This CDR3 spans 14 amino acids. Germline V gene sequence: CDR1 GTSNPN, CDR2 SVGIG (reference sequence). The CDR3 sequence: CAWSNGQSNQPQHF. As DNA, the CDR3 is TGTGCCTGGAGTAATGGACAGAGCAATCAGCCCCAGCATTTT.

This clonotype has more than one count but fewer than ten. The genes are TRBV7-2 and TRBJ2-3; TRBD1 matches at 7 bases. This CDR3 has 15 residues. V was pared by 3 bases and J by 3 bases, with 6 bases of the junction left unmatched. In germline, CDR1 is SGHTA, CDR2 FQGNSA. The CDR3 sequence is CASSFRGTVTDTQYF. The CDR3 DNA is TGTGCCAGCAGCTTTCGAGGGACAGTTACAGATACGCAGTATTTT.

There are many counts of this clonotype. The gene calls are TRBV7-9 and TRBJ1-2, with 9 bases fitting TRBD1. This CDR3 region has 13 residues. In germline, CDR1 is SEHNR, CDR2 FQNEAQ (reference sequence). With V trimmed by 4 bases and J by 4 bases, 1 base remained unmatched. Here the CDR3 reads CASSWTGAYGYTF. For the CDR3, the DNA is TGTGCCAGCAGCTGGACAGGGGCCTATGGCTACACCTTC.

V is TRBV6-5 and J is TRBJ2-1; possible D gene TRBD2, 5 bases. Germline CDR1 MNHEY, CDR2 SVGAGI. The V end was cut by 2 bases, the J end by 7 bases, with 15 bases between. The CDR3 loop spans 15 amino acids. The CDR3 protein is CASSYARTPGNEQFF. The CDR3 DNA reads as TGTGCCAGCAGTTACGCGAGGACCCCGGGGAATGAGCAGTTCTTC.

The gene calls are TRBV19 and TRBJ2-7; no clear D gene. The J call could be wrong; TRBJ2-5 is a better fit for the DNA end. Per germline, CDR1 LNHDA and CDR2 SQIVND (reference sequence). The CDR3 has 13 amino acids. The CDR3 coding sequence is TGTGCCAGCTCCGCCCATCAGCGCGAGACCCAGTACTTC. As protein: CASSAHQRETQYF.

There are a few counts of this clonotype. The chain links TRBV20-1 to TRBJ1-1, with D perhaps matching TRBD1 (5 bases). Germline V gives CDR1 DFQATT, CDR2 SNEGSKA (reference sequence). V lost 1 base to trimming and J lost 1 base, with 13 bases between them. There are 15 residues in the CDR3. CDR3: CSARVGPGGNTEAFF. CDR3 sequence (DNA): TGCAGTGCTAGAGTGGGGCCAGGAGGGAACACTGAAGCTTTCTTT.

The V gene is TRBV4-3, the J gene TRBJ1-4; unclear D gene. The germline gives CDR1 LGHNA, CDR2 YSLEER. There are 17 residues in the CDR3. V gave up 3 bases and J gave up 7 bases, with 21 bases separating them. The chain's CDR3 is CASSHDRVAAAAEKLFF. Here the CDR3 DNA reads TGCGCCAGCAGCCATGATCGAGTAGCCGCGGCCGCTGAAAAACTGTTTTTT.

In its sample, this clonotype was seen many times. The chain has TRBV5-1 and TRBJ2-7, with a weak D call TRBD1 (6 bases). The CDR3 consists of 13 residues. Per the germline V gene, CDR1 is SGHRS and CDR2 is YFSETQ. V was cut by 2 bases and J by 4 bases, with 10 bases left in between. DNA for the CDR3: TGCGCCAGCAGCTTTACAGGGATGTACGAGCAGTACTTC. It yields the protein CASSFTGMYEQYF.

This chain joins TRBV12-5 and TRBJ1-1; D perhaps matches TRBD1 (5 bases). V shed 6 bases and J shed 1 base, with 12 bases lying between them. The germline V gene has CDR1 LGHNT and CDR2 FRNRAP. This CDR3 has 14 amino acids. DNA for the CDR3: TGTGCTAGTGGCCCAACGGGGCGGAACACTGAAGCTTTCTTT. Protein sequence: CASGPTGRNTEAFF.

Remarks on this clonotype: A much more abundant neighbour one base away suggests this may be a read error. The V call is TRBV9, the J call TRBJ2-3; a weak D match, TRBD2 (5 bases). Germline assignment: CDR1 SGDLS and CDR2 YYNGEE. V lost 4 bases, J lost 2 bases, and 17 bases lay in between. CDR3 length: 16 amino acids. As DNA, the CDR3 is TGTGCCAGCAGCACCACTGGGAGTCGAACCACAGATACGCAGTATTTT. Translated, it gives CASSTTGSRTTDTQYF.

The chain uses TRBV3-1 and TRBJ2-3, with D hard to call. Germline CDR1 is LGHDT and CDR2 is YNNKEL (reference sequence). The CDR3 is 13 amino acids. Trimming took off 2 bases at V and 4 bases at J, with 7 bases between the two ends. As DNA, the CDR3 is TGTGCCAGCAGCCAACACCCCGCAGATACGCAGTATTTT. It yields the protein CASSQHPADTQYF.

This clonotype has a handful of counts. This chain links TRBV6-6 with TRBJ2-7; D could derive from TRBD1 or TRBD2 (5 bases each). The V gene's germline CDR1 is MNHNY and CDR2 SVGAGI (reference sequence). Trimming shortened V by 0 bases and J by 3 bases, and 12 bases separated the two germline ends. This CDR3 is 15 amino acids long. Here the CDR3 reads CASSYSGREYYEQYF. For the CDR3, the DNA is TGTGCCAGCAGTTACTCGGGACGGGAATACTACGAGCAGTACTTC.

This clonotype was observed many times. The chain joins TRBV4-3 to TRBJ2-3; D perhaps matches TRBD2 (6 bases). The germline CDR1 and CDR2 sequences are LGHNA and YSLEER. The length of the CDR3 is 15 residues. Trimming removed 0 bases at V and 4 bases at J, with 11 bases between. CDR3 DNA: TGCGCCAGCAGCCAAGATTGGAGGGGAGCAGATACGCAGTATTTT. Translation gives CASSQDWRGADTQYF.

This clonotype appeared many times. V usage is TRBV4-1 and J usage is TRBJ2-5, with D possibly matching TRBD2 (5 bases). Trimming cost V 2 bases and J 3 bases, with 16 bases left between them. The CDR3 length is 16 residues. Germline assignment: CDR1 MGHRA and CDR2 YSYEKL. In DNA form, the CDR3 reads TGCGCCAGCAGCCAATTGTTGGCCGGACTCAAAGAGACCCAGTACTTC. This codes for CASSQLLAGLKETQYF.

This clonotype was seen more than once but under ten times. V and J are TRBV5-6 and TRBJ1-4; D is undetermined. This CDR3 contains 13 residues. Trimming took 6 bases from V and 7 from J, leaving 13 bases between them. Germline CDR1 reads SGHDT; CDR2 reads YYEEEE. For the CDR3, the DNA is TGTGCCAGCACCCCCTGGGGTAGTGAAAAACTGTTTTTT. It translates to CASTPWGSEKLFF.

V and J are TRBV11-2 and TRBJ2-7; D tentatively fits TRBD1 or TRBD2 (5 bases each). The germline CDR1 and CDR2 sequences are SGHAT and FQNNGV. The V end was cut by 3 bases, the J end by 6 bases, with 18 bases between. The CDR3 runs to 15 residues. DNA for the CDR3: TGTGCCAGCAGCTTTCTCGGGACCGAAAAAGGCGAGCAGTACTTC. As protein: CASSFLGTEKGEQYF.

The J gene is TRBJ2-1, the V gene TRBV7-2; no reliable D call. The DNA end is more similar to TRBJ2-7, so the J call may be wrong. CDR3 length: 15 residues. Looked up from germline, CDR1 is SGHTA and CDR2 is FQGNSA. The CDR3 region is CASSFLRVVYNEQYF. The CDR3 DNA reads TGTGCCAGCAGTTTCCTCCGGGTAGTATACAATGAGCAGTACTTC.

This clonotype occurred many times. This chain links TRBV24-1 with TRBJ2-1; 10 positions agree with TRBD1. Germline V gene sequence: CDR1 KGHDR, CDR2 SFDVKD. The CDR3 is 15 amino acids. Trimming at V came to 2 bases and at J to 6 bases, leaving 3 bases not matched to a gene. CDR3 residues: CATSDSGTGVNEQFF. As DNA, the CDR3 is TGTGCCACCAGTGATTCCGGGACAGGGGTCAATGAGCAGTTCTTC.